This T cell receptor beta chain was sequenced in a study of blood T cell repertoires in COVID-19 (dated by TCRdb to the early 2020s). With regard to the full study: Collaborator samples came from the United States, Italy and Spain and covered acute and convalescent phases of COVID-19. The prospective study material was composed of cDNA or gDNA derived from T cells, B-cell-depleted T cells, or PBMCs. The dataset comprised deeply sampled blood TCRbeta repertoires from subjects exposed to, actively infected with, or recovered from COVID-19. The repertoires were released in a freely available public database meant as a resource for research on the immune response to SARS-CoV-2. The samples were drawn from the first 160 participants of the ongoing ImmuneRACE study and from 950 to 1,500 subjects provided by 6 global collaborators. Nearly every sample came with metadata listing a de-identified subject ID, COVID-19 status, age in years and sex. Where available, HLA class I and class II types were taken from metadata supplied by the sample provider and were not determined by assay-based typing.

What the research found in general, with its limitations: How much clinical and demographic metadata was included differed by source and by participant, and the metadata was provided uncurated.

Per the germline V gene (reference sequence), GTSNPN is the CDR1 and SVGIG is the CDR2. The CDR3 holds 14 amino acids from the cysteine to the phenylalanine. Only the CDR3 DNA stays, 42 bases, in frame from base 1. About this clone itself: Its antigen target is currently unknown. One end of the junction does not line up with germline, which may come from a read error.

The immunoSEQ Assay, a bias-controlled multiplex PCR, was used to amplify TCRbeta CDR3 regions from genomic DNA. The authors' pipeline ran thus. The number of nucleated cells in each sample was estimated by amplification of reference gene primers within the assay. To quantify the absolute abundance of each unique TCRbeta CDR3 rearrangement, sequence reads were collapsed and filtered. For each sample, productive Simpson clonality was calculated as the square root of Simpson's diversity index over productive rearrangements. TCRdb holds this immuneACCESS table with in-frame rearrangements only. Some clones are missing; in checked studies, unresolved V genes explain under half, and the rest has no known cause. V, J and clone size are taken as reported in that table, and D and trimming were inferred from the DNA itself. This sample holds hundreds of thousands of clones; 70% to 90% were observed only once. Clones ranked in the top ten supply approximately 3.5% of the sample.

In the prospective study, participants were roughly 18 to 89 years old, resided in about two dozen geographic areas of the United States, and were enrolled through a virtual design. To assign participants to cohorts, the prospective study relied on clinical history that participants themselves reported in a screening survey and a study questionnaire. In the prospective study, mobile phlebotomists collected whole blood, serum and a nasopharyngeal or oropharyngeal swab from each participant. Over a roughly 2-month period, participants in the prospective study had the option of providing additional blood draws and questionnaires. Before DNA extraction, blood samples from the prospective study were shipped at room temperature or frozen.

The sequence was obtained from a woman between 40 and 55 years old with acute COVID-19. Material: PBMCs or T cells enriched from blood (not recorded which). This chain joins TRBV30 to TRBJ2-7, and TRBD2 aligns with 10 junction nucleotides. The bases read TGTGCCTGGACACCTCTAACTCGGAGCGGGAGGGCCCACTTC. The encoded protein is CAWTPLTRSGRAHF.